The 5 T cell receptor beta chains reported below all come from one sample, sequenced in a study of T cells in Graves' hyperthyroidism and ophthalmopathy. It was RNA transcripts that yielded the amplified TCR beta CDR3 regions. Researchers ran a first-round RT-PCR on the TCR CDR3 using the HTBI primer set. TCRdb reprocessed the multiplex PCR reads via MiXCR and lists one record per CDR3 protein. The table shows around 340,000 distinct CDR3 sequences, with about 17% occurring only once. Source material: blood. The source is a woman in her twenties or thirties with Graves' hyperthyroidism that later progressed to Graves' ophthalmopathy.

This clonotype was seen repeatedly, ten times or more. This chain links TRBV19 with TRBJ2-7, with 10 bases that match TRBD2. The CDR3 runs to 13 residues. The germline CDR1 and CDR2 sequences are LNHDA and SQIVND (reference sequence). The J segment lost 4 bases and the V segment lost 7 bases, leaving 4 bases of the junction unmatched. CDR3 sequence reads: CASKLAGHYEQYF. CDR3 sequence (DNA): TGTGCCAGTAAACTAGCGGGACATTACGAGCAGTACTTC.

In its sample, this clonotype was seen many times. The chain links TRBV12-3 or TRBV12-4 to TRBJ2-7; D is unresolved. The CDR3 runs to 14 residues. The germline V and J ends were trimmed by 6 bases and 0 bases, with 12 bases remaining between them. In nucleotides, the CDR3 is TGTGCCAGCAGACCCCCTCTGGGCTCCTACGAGCAGTACTTC. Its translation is CASRPPLGSYEQYF.

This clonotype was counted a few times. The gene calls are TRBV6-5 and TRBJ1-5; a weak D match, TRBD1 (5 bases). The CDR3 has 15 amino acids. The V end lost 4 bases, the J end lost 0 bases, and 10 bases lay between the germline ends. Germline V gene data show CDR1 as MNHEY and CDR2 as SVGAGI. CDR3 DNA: TGTGCCAGCAGTTTGACAGATTATAGCAATCAGCCCCAGCATTTT. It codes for CASSLTDYSNQPQHF.

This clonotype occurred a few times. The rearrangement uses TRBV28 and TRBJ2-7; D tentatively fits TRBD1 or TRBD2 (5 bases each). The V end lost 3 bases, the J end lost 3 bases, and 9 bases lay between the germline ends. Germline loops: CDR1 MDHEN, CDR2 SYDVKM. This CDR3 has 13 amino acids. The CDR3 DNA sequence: TGTGCCAGCAGTTTGTGGGACCTCTACGAGCAGTACTTC. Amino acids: CASSLWDLYEQYF. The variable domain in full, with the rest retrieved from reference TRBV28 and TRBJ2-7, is DVKVTQSSRYLVKRTGEKVFLECVQDMDHENMFWYRQDPGLGLRLIYFSYDVKMKEKGDIPEGYSVSREKKERFSLILESASTNQTSMYLCASSLWDLYEQYFGPGTRLTVT.

The CDR3 loop reads CATSKDSGSMSNEQFF. The CDR3 coding sequence is TGTGCCACCAGCAAAGACAGCGGGAGCATGAGCAATGAGCAGTTCTTC. The chain joins TRBV15 to TRBJ2-1; TRBD2 agrees at 8 bases. V was pared by 4 bases and J by 6 bases, with 11 bases of the junction left unmatched. Germline lookup yields CDR1 LNHNV and CDR2 YYDKDF (reference sequence). The CDR3 spans 16 residues.